The rows below give T cell receptor beta chains drawn from one sample of a study of post-analysis software for immune sequencing data. Via MiXCR, TCRdb re-called the PCR reads, giving one row per CDR3 protein. The data hold about 540,000 distinct CDR3 sequences, with around 34% observed a single time. The sample was blood. These receptors were collected from a girl between 2 and 17 years old with multiple sclerosis. Both conserved end residues are part of each CDR3. The order of the fields is J gene, V gene, CDR3 protein.

j_call: TRBJ2-6; v_call: TRBV10-3; cdr3_aa: CAISSLSSGANVLTF
j_call: TRBJ2-5; v_call: TRBV11-2; cdr3_aa: CASRIVGGETQYF
j_call: TRBJ2-3; v_call: TRBV7-8; cdr3_aa: CASSLATGYIDTQYF
j_call: TRBJ2-1; v_call: TRBV20-1; cdr3_aa: CSASSGGTYNEQFF
j_call: TRBJ1-2; v_call: TRBV7-3; cdr3_aa: CASTLPGDSPNYGYTF
j_call: TRBJ2-7; v_call: TRBV5-1; cdr3_aa: CASSFYRDNSYERYF
j_call: TRBJ2-7; v_call: TRBV15; cdr3_aa: CATSTWTGGIYEQYF
j_call: TRBJ2-7; v_call: TRBV12-3/TRBV12-4; cdr3_aa: CASSTGASYEQYF
j_call: TRBJ2-5; v_call: TRBV5-1; cdr3_aa: CASSSNQETQYF
j_call: TRBJ2-7; v_call: TRBV18; cdr3_aa: CASSQGQGANYEQYF
j_call: TRBJ2-3; v_call: TRBV9; cdr3_aa: CASSVDDYVIMQYF
j_call: NA; v_call: TRBV5-1; cdr3_aa: CASSLGVSPYEQYF
j_call: TRBJ2-2; v_call: TRBV5-1; cdr3_aa: CASSPSGSNTGELFF
j_call: TRBJ2-7; v_call: TRBV18; cdr3_aa: CASSPDSGTYEQYF
j_call: TRBJ2-1; v_call: TRBV20-1; cdr3_aa: CSARTGQSQYQEQFF
j_call: TRBJ2-5; v_call: TRBV11-2; cdr3_aa: CASSVGENQYF
j_call: TRBJ1-2; v_call: TRBV7-6; cdr3_aa: CASSFGRDYGYTF
j_call: TRBJ2-3; v_call: TRBV15; cdr3_aa: CATSRVGTLTQYF
j_call: TRBJ2-7; v_call: TRBV6-1; cdr3_aa: CASSEGTGEMGEQYF
j_call: NA; v_call: TRBV7-9; cdr3_aa: CASSPRRAPIDEQYF
j_call: TRBJ1-2; v_call: TRBV27; cdr3_aa: CASSLAGQGSYGYTF
j_call: TRBJ2-5; v_call: TRBV20-1; cdr3_aa: CSARRGHETQYF
j_call: TRBJ2-1; v_call: TRBV5-1; cdr3_aa: CASSLVGGGANNEQFF
j_call: TRBJ1-6; v_call: TRBV20-1; cdr3_aa: CSADREVNSPLHF
j_call: TRBJ2-7; v_call: TRBV20-1; cdr3_aa: CSARDVGTSGGASEAQYF
j_call: TRBJ2-1; v_call: TRBV4-1; cdr3_aa: CASSQDPGGSYNEQFF
j_call: TRBJ2-3; v_call: TRBV6-2/TRBV6-3; cdr3_aa: CASSSSLLAGGATDTQYF
j_call: TRBJ2-3; v_call: TRBV2; cdr3_aa: CASSEAGASGGPSTDTQYF
j_call: TRBJ2-3; v_call: TRBV20-1; cdr3_aa: CGASQGPVDTQYF
j_call: TRBJ1-2; v_call: TRBV12-3/TRBV12-4; cdr3_aa: CASKLGGDYGYTF
j_call: TRBJ2-1; v_call: TRBV28; cdr3_aa: CASSLEKTGSADEQFF
j_call: TRBJ2-3; v_call: TRBV7-9; cdr3_aa: CASSPVADTQYF
j_call: TRBJ2-3; v_call: TRBV20-1; cdr3_aa: CSARPTRGPDTDTQYF
j_call: TRBJ1-1; v_call: TRBV6-5; cdr3_aa: CASRRPQSVPTEAFF
j_call: TRBJ2-1; v_call: TRBV7-9; cdr3_aa: CASSRPSGGSNEQFF
j_call: TRBJ1-2; v_call: TRBV7-9; cdr3_aa: CASSEGGTRGYTF
j_call: TRBJ1-4; v_call: TRBV4-1; cdr3_aa: CASSQKGSRGQGEKLFF
j_call: TRBJ2-4; v_call: TRBV20-1; cdr3_aa: CSAWGRDLNIQYF
j_call: TRBJ1-2; v_call: TRBV6-1; cdr3_aa: CASREFRWTGLGKGYTF
j_call: TRBJ2-6; v_call: TRBV7-9; cdr3_aa: CASLPGAVNSGANVLTF
j_call: NA; v_call: TRBV12-3/TRBV12-4; cdr3_aa: CASRPRGRRETQYF
j_call: TRBJ2-3; v_call: TRBV18; cdr3_aa: CASSPRGNSVTDTQYF
j_call: TRBJ1-3; v_call: TRBV25-1; cdr3_aa: CASSDWGLQGPGGNTIYF
j_call: TRBJ2-1; v_call: TRBV13; cdr3_aa: CASSLLPGEQFF
j_call: TRBJ2-3; v_call: TRBV10-3; cdr3_aa: CAISDPSGARLQYF
j_call: TRBJ1-1; v_call: TRBV27; cdr3_aa: CASEDKGGEYTEAFF
j_call: TRBJ2-1; v_call: TRBV29-1; cdr3_aa: CSLRDSSYNEQFF
j_call: TRBJ1-1; v_call: TRBV11-2; cdr3_aa: CASNPRTGSTEAFF
j_call: TRBJ1-4; v_call: TRBV29-1; cdr3_aa: CSVVGATNEKLFF
j_call: TRBJ1-2; v_call: TRBV3-1; cdr3_aa: CASSQELAGTYYGYTF
j_call: NA; v_call: TRBV2; cdr3_aa: CASIGRGSYEQYF
j_call: TRBJ2-5; v_call: TRBV20-1; cdr3_aa: CSARTYQETQYF
j_call: TRBJ1-1; v_call: TRBV12-3/TRBV12-4; cdr3_aa: CASSSRTEAFF
j_call: TRBJ1-2; v_call: TRBV29-1; cdr3_aa: CSVAGADYGYTF
j_call: TRBJ2-7; v_call: TRBV9; cdr3_aa: CASSPLTVSYEQYF
j_call: TRBJ1-2; v_call: TRBV5-1; cdr3_aa: CASSSTGPSYGYTF
j_call: TRBJ2-7; v_call: TRBV20-1; cdr3_aa: CSVRTGEGAEQYF
j_call: TRBJ2-1; v_call: TRBV20-1; cdr3_aa: CSAKPPRRFLAGDNEQFF
j_call: TRBJ2-7; v_call: TRBV20-1; cdr3_aa: CSAREASGGIYEQYF
j_call: TRBJ2-7; v_call: TRBV7-6; cdr3_aa: CASSFEILSYEQYF